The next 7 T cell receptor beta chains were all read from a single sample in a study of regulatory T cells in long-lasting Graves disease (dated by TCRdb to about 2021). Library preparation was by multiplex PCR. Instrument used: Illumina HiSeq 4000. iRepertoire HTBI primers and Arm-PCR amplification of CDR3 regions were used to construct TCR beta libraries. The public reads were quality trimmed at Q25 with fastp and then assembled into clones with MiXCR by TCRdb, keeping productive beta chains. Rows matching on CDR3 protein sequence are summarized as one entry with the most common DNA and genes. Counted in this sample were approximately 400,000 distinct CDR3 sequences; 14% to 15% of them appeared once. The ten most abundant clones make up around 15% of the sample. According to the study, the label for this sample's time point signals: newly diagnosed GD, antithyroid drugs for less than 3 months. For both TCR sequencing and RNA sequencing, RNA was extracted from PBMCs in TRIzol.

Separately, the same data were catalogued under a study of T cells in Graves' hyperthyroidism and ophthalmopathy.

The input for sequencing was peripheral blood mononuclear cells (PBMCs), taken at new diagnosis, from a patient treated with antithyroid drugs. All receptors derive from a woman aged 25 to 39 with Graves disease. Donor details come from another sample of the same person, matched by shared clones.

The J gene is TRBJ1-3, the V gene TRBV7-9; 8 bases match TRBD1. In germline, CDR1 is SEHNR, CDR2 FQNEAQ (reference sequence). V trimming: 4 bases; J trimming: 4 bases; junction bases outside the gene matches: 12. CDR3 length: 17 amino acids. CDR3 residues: CASSSLSRQGPGNTIYF. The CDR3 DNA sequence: TGTGCCAGCAGCTCACTAAGTAGACAGGGGCCGGGAAACACCATATATTTT.

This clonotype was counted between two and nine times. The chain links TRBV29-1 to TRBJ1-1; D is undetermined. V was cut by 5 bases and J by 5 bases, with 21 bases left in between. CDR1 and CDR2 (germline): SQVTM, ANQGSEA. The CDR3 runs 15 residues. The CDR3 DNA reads TGCAGCGTTTTGACCCCATCTACCGTAGGGACTGAAGCTTTCTTT. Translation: CSVLTPSTVGTEAFF.

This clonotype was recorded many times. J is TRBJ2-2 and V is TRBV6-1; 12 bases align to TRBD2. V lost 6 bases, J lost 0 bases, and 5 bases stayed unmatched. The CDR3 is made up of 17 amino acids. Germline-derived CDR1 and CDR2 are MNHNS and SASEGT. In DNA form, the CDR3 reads TGTGCCAGCAGGCCGGGACTAGCGGGCTCGAACACCGGGGAGCTGTTTTTT. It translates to CASRPGLAGSNTGELFF.

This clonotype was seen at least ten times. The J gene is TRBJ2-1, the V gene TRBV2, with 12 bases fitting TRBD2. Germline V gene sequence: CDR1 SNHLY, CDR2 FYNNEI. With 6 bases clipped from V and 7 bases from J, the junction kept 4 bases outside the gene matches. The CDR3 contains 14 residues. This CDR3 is CASSATSGGNEQFF. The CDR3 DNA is TGTGCCAGCAGCGCGACTAGCGGGGGTAATGAGCAGTTCTTC.

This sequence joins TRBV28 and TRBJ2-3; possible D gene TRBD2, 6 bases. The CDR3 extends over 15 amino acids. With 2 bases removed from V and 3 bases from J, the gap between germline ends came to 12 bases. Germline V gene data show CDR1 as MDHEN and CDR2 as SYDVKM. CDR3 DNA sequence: TGTGCCAGCAGTTTAAGGCGGGATAGAACAGATACGCAGTATTTT. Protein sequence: CASSLRRDRTDTQYF.

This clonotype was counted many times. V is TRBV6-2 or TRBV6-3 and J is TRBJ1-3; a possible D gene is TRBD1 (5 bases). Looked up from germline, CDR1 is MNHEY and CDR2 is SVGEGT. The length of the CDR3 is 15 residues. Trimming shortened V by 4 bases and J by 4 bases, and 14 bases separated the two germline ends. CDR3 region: CASSSKQAGGNTIYF. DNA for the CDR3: TGTGCCAGCAGTTCCAAACAGGCAGGCGGAAACACCATATATTTT.

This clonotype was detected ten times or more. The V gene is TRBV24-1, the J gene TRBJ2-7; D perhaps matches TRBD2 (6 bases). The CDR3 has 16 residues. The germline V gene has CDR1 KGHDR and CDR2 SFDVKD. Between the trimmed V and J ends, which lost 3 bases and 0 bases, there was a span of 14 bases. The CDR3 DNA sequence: TGTGCCACCAGTGATCCCGGGGGAGAGGGCTCCTACGAGCAGTACTTC. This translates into CATSDPGGEGSYEQYF.